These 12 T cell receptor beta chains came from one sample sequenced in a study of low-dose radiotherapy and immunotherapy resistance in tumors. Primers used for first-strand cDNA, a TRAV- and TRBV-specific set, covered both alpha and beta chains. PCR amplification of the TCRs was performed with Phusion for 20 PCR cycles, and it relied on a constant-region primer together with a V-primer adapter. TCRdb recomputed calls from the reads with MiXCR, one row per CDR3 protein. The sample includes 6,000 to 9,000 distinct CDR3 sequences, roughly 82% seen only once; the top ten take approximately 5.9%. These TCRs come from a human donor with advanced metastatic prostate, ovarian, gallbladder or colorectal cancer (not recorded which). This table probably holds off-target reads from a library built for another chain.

The CDR3 loop reads CASSAMGGDTQYF. Written as DNA, the CDR3 is TGTGCCAGCAGCGCCATGGGGGGAGATACGCAGTATTTT. The V and J genes are TRBV6-8 and TRBJ2-3; maybe TRBD2 (6 bases). V was pared by 6 bases and J by 5 bases, with 12 bases between. The CDR3 is 13 amino acids. Germline CDR1 is MNHGY and CDR2 is SAAAGT.

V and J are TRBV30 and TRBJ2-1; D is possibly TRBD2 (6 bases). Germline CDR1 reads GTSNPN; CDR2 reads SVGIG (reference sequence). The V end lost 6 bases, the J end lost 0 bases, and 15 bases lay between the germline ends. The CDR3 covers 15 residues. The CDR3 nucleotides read TGTGCCTGCCAACCGGGACTGAACTCCTACAATGAGCAGTTCTTC. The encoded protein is CACQPGLNSYNEQFF.

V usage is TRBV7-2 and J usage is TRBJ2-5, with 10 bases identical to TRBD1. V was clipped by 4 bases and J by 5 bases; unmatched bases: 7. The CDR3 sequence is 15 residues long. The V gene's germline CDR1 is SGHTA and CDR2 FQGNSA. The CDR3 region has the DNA TGTGCCAGCAGCTGGGGACAGGGGAGTAGGGAGACCCAGTACTTC. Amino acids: CASSWGQGSRETQYF.

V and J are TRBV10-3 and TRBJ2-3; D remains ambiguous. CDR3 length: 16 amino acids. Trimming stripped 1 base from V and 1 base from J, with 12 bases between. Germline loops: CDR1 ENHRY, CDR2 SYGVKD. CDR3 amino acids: CAISELVGVGTDTQYF. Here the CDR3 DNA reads TGTGCCATCAGTGAGTTAGTAGGAGTGGGCACAGATACGCAGTATTTT.

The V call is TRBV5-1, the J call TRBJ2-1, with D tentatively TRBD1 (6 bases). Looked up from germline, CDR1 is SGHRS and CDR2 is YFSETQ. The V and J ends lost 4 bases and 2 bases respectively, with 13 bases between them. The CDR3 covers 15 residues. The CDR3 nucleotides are TGCGCCAGCAGCAGCACCGAGGGGGCCTACAATGAGCAGTTCTTC. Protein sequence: CASSSTEGAYNEQFF.

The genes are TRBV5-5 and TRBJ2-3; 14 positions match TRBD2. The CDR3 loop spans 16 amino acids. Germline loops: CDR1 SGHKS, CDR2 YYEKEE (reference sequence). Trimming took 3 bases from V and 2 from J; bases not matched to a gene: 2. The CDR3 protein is CASSWGLAGDTDTQYF. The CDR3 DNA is TGTGCCAGCAGCTGGGGACTAGCGGGGGACACAGATACGCAGTATTTT. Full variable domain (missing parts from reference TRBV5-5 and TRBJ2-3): DAGVTQSPTHLIKTRGQQVTLRCSPISGHKSVSWYQQVLGQGPQFIFQYYEKEERGRGNFPDRFSARQFPNYSSELNVNALLLGDSALYLCASSWGLAGDTDTQYFGPGTRLTVL.

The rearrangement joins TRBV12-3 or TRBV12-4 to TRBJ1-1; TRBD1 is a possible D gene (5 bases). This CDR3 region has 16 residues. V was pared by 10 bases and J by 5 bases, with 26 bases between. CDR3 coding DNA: TGTGCCACAACCCCCATCCAAGGGGTAGGCAGGACTGAAGCTTTCTTT. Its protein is CATTPIQGVGRTEAFF.

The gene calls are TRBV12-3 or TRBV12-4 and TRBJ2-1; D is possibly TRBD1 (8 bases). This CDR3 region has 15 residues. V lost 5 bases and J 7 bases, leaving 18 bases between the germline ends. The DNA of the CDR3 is TGTGCCAGCAGTCATCCGGACAGGGACTATAATGAGCAGTTCTTC. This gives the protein CASSHPDRDYNEQFF.

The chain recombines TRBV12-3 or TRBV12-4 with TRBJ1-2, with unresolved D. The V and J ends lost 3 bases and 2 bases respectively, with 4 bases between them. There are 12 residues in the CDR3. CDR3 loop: CASSFSNYGYTF. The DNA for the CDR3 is TGTGCCAGCAGTTTCAGCAACTATGGCTACACCTTC.

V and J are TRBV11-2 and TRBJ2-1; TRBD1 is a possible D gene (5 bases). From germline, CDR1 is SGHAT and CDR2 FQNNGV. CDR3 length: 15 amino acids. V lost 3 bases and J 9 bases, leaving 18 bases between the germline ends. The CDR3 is CASSFDSYFLSEQFF. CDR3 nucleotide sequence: TGTGCCAGCAGCTTCGACAGCTATTTCCTGAGTGAGCAGTTCTTC.

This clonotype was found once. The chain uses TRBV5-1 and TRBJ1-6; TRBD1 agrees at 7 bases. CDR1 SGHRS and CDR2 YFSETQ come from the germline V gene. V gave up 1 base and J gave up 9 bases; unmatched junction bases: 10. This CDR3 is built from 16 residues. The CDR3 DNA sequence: TGCGCCAGCAGCTTGATGCCTCCGGGACAGCTTTCACCCCTCCACTTT. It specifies CASSLMPPGQLSPLHF.

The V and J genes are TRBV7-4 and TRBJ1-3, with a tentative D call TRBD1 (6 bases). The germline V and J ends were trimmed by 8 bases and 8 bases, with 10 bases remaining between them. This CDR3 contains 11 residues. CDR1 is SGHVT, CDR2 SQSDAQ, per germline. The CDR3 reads CASGTGYTIYF. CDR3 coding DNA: TGTGCCAGCGGCACAGGGTACACCATATATTTT.